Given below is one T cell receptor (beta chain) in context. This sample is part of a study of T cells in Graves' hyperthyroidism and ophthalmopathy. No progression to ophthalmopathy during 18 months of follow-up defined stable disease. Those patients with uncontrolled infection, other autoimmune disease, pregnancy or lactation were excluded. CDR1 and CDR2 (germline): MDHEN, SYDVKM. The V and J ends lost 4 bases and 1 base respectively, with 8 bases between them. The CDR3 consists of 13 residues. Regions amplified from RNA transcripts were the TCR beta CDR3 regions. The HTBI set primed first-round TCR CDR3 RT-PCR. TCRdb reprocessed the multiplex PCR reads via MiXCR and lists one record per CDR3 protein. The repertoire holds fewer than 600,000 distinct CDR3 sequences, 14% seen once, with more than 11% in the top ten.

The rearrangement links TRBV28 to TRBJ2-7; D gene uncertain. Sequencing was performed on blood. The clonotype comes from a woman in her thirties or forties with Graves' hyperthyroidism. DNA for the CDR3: TGTGCCAGCAGTTCCATCTTTTCCTACGAGCAGTACTTC. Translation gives CASSSIFSYEQYF.